This TCR beta chain was retrieved from a study of blood T cell repertoires in COVID-19. For the study at large: T cells, B-cell-depleted T cells, or PBMCs provided the cDNA or gDNA that served as material.

Followed over time, Seattle patients had been enrolled while infection was active. Under the authors' procedure: Counts of nucleated cells, estimated from reference gene primer amplification, were obtained. Sequencing used immunoSEQ multiplex PCR; TCRdb keeps in-frame clones, though not all of them. That table supplies the V and J calls and clone size; D and trimming were determined from the DNA. The sample lists 200,000 to 300,000 clones, approximately 92% seen once, with roughly 2.7% in the top ten. The CDR3 sequence is 16 residues long. This chain connects TRBV21-1 to TRBJ2-7; no check of the table's D call, TRBD2, against the DNA was made. TRBV21-1 counts as a pseudogene. Sequencing was carried out using peripheral blood. This sequence originates from a person aged 18-35 years with COVID-19, enrolled during active disease. The CDR3 protein is CASSKAWRAKSYEQYF. The CDR3 region has the DNA TGTGCCAGCAGCAAAGCTTGGAGGGCCAAAAGCTACGAGCAGTACTTC.